This T cell receptor beta chain is drawn from a study of T-cell memory formation after mild COVID-19. Study-level findings and limits: CD4+ bias marked clones expanding day 15 to 37, unlike balanced contracting clones.

Employing constant-segment primers, 5'RACE generated TCR alpha and TCR beta cDNA libraries bearing sample barcodes and UMIs. Each CDR3 protein is one row after TCRdb ran MiXCR on the 5' RACE reads. The sample contains under 200,000 distinct CDR3 sequences, approximately 10% of which appear only once. A remark on this clonotype: Its antigen remains unknown.

The source material was PBMCs or a T cell subset sorted from them (not recorded which). The sequence derives from a man aged 18 to 29 who had mild COVID-19 (a few samples of this study predate the infection). Cell type and time point are not known.

CDR3 coding DNA: TGTGCCAGCAGTCGACAGGGGATCATTCAGTACTTC. Its translation is CASSRQGIIQYF. The V gene is TRBV2, the J gene TRBJ2-4, with 8 nucleotides matching TRBD1. V shed 5 bases and J 9 bases; nucleotides not matched to a gene: 3. CDR3 length: 12 amino acids. Germline loops: CDR1 SNHLY, CDR2 FYNNEI.